The TCR beta chain under discussion was sequenced for a study of blood T cells in healthy people across ages. General study results and limits: Diversity estimated from one million T cells was considered an underestimate.

The CDR3 consists of 15 residues. V lost 2 bases, J lost 2 bases, and 4 bases stayed unmatched. It was with a sample-barcoded 5' primer and a J-beta primer mix that a second PCR of about 7 to 12 cycles was run. TCRdb recomputed calls from the 5' RACE reads with MiXCR, one row per CDR3 protein. Altogether about 1.1 million distinct CDR3 sequences are present, approximately 38% being singletons, with the ten largest covering about an eighth. This clonotype was recorded a few times. Its antigen is currently unknown. The sample consisted of blood. The chain links TRBV12-3 or TRBV12-4 to TRBJ1-2; 8 bases are shared with TRBD1. The source of this sequence is a young man in good health. CDR3 bases: TGTGCCAGCAGTTTATTCCCAGGGGGCAACTATGGCTACACCTTC. Its translation is CASSLFPGGNYGYTF.